The 21 T cell receptor beta chains presented below share a single source sample, sequenced in a study of liver allograft versus peripheral blood T cells. Study-level information: The study compared liver allograft T cell receptor repertoires against peripheral blood repertoires of liver transplant recipients.

TCRdb recomputed calls from the reads with MiXCR, one row per CDR3 protein. The profile shows about 3,000 distinct CDR3 sequences, more than 15% of them singletons. The source of these receptors is a human patient who had a liver transplant. Some T cells may be transferred from the graft donor.

By share of the sample, this clonotype is medium-sized. The chain combines TRBV7-9 with TRBJ1-2; D may be TRBD1 (5 bases). From germline, CDR1 is SEHNR and CDR2 FQNEAQ (reference sequence). V lost 2 bases to trimming and J lost 8 bases, with 12 bases between them. The CDR3 is 13 amino acids. The CDR3 sequence is CASSLSSTEGYTF. CDR3 sequence (DNA): TGTGCCAGCAGCTTATCCTCGACAGAAGGCTACACCTTC.

Relative to its sample, this clonotype is medium-sized. The J gene is TRBJ2-7, the V gene TRBV20-1; tentatively, D is TRBD2 (7 bases). Trimming left V 2 bases short and J 3 bases short, with 14 bases between. This CDR3 spans 14 amino acids. The germline V gene has CDR1 DFQATT and CDR2 SNEGSKA (reference sequence). CDR3 sequence (DNA): TGCAGTGCTAGAACCGCGGGGGCCCACTACGAGCAGTACTTC. Its protein is CSARTAGAHYEQYF.

This clonotype has just a few counts. V is TRBV13 and J is TRBJ2-5; 10 nucleotides line up with TRBD2. Germline V gene sequence: CDR1 PRHDT, CDR2 FYEKMQ (reference sequence). V was pared by 6 bases and J by 1 base, with 5 bases of the junction left unmatched. The CDR3 contains 15 residues. The CDR3 protein is CASRGLAVFQETQYF. The CDR3 DNA reads TGTGCCAGCAGAGGACTAGCGGTTTTCCAAGAGACCCAGTACTTC.

By share, this clonotype ranks as large (0.1 to 1%). The chain combines TRBV29-1 with TRBJ1-6; D not resolved. V was clipped by 5 bases and J by 7 bases, with 12 bases between them. Germline-derived CDR1 and CDR2 are SQVTM and ANQGSEA. The CDR3 length is 13 residues. This chain's CDR3 is CSVLMAENSPLHF. The CDR3 DNA reads TGCAGCGTTCTCATGGCAGAGAATTCACCCCTCCACTTT.

By share, this clonotype counts as medium-sized. The chain uses TRBV20-1 and TRBJ2-1; TRBD1 or TRBD2 may be the D gene (7 bases each). The CDR3 is 13 amino acids. CDR1 and CDR2 from the germline V gene are DFQATT and SNEGSKA (reference sequence). CDR3 loop: CSAGGGGNNEQFF. The DNA for the CDR3 is TGCAGCGCTGGGGGAGGGGGCAACAATGAGCAGTTCTTC.

As for this clonotype: Compared with germline, one end of the junction differs, possibly owing to a read error. The genes are TRBV20-1 and TRBJ1-1; TRBD1 matches at 10 bases. Germline V gene data show CDR1 as DFQATT and CDR2 as SNEGSKA (reference sequence). There are 17 residues in the CDR3. The CDR3 coding sequence is TGCAGTGCTAGACTCCTCCGGGACAGGGGAATGAACGCTGAAGCTTTCTTT. Translated, it gives CSARLLRDRGMNAEAFF.

The J gene is TRBJ1-6, the V gene TRBV2, with a weak D call TRBD1 (6 bases). Germline V gene lookup returns CDR1 SNHLY and CDR2 FYNNEI. V gave up 2 bases and J gave up 10 bases, with 15 bases separating them. This CDR3 is 15 amino acids long. CDR3 in DNA: TGTGCCAGCAGTGAACGACGGACAGAGGAATCACCCCTCCACTTT. Its translation is CASSERRTEESPLHF.

The CDR3 is CASSAHAASPGASEQYF. The CDR3 DNA follows: TGTGCCAGCAGCGCTCACGCCGCGTCCCCAGGGGCATCCGAGCAGTACTTC. The chain couples TRBV9 to TRBJ2-7; maybe TRBD1 (6 bases). With 3 bases removed from V and 6 bases from J, the gap between germline ends came to 25 bases. CDR1 and CDR2 (germline): SGDLS, YYNGEE. This CDR3 has 17 amino acids.

Sample share makes this clonotype medium-sized. This chain links TRBV20-1 with TRBJ2-7, with D perhaps TRBD1 (6 bases). The CDR3 contains 13 residues. Trimming took off 1 base at V and 7 bases at J, with 14 bases between the two ends. Germline V lookup: CDR1 DFQATT, CDR2 SNEGSKA (reference sequence). CDR3 protein: CSARAGEIGEQYF. CDR3 nucleotide sequence: TGCAGTGCTAGAGCAGGGGAAATTGGTGAGCAGTACTTC.

The rearrangement joins TRBV20-1 to TRBJ2-3; 9 nucleotides align to TRBD1. Trimming removed 5 bases from V and 3 bases from J; junction bases left unmatched: 3. CDR1 and CDR2 from the germline V gene are DFQATT and SNEGSKA (reference sequence). This CDR3 spans 13 amino acids. The CDR3 loop reads CSAEDRGTDTQYF. CDR3 bases: TGCAGTGCTGAGGACAGGGGAACAGATACGCAGTATTTT.

The rearrangement joins TRBV7-9 to TRBJ1-1; D perhaps matches TRBD1 (6 bases). The CDR3 is 15 residues long. V gave up 1 base and J gave up 1 base, with 10 bases separating them. Germline CDR1 and CDR2: SEHNR and FQNEAQ (reference sequence). The chain's CDR3 is CASSLERGSNTEAFF. Written as DNA, the CDR3 is TGTGCCAGCAGCTTAGAAAGGGGGTCGAACACTGAAGCTTTCTTT.

V gene TRBV9 combines with J gene TRBJ2-3; D is uncertain. The CDR3 has 15 residues. Per germline, CDR1 SGDLS and CDR2 YYNGEE. Trimming took off 0 bases at V and 0 bases at J, with 8 bases between the two ends. CDR3 sequence (DNA): TGTGCCAGCAGCGTAGGCCCTGCCAGCACAGATACGCAGTATTTT. The encoded protein is CASSVGPASTDTQYF.

By share, this clonotype ranks as medium-sized. This sequence joins TRBV10-3 and TRBJ2-1; 10 nucleotides agree with TRBD2. The CDR3 length is 14 residues. With V trimmed by 2 bases and J by 8 bases, 3 bases remained unmatched. Per the germline V gene, CDR1 is ENHRY and CDR2 is SYGVKD. This CDR3 reads CAISESGGAHEQFF. Here the CDR3 DNA reads TGTGCCATCAGTGAGAGCGGGGGGGCCCATGAGCAGTTCTTC.

By sample fraction, this clonotype is large. The chain combines TRBV29-1 with TRBJ2-4, with 7 bases matching TRBD1. Germline trimming cut 6 bases from V and 2 bases from J; bases unmatched to any gene: 19. From germline, CDR1 is SQVTM and CDR2 ANQGSEA. The CDR3 consists of 18 residues. The CDR3: CSVPRQGAQLFTKNIQYF. The CDR3 DNA reads TGCAGCGTCCCCAGACAGGGTGCCCAATTGTTTACCAAAAACATTCAGTACTTC.

This clonotype was counted between two and nine times. V and J are TRBV24-1 and TRBJ1-1; D might be TRBD1 (6 bases). Trimming removed 8 bases from V and 0 bases from J, with 9 bases in between. The CDR3 loop spans 13 amino acids. Germline V gene data show CDR1 as KGHDR and CDR2 as SFDVKD. CDR3 in DNA: TGTGCCACCAAGGACAGACTGAACACTGAAGCTTTCTTT. This encodes CATKDRLNTEAFF.

By sample share, this clonotype is medium-sized. V usage is TRBV15 and J usage is TRBJ2-7; D not resolved. Trimming removed 3 bases at V and 5 bases at J, with 8 bases between. Germline assignment: CDR1 LNHNV and CDR2 YYDKDF (reference sequence). This CDR3 is built from 12 residues. The CDR3 DNA is TGTGCCACCAGCAGCCAGTTCCACGAGCAGTACTTC. Translation gives CATSSQFHEQYF.

By sample fraction, this clonotype is medium-sized (0.01 to 0.1%). V and J are TRBV15 and TRBJ1-5; D is unresolved. Trimming removed 0 bases at V and 4 bases at J, with 10 bases between. Per germline, CDR1 LNHNV and CDR2 YYDKDF (reference sequence). The CDR3 contains 15 residues. CDR3 nucleotide sequence: TGTGCCACCAGCAGAGATCCGGGGATTAATCAGCCCCAGCATTTT. It translates to CATSRDPGINQPQHF. The whole variable domain, remainder taken from reference TRBV15 and TRBJ1-5, is DAMVIQNPRYQVTQFGKPVTLSCSQTLNHNVMYWYQQKSSQAPKLLFHYYDKDFNNEADTPDNFQSRRPNTSFCFLDIRSPGLGDTAMYLCATSRDPGINQPQHFGDGTRLSIL.

This clonotype qualifies as medium-sized (0.01 to 0.1%). The chain has TRBV6-6 and TRBJ2-7; TRBD2 agrees at 13 bases. The germline gives CDR1 MNHNY, CDR2 SVGAGI (reference sequence). There are 15 residues in the CDR3. Germline trimming cut 5 bases from V and 3 bases from J; bases unmatched to any gene: 4. The CDR3 bases are TGTGCCAGCAGTGGACTAGCGGGGGACGTCTACGAGCAGTACTTC. Residues: CASSGLAGDVYEQYF.

Sample share makes this clonotype medium-sized (0.01 to 0.1%). The DNA of the CDR3 is TGTGCCAGCAGTGAACAGGGTTACAATCAGCCCCAGCATTTT. It codes for CASSEQGYNQPQHF. The chain has TRBV6-1 and TRBJ1-5; D perhaps matches TRBD1 (5 bases). The CDR3 runs 14 residues. CDR1 and CDR2 (germline): MNHNS, SASEGT. Trimming left V 2 bases short and J 3 bases short, with 8 bases between.

The V and J genes are TRBV20-1 and TRBJ2-7; TRBD2 matches at 10 bases. This CDR3 region has 15 residues. Germline V gene sequence: CDR1 DFQATT, CDR2 SNEGSKA (reference sequence). V shed 0 bases, J shed 7 bases, and the junction held 9 bases outside the gene matches. The CDR3 DNA is TGCAGTGCTAGAGATTGGTCTAGCGGGAGAGGTGAGCAGTACTTC. Translation gives CSARDWSSGRGEQYF.

In its sample, this clonotype ranks as medium-sized. Here the CDR3 DNA reads TGTGCCTGGAGTGTACGGCCCAACTACTCTGGAAACACCATATATTTT. Translated, it gives CAWSVRPNYSGNTIYF. The V gene is TRBV30, the J gene TRBJ1-3; unclear D gene. The V and J ends lost 0 bases and 0 bases respectively, with 12 bases between them. This CDR3 is built from 16 residues. Germline V gene data show CDR1 as GTSNPN and CDR2 as SVGIG (reference sequence).